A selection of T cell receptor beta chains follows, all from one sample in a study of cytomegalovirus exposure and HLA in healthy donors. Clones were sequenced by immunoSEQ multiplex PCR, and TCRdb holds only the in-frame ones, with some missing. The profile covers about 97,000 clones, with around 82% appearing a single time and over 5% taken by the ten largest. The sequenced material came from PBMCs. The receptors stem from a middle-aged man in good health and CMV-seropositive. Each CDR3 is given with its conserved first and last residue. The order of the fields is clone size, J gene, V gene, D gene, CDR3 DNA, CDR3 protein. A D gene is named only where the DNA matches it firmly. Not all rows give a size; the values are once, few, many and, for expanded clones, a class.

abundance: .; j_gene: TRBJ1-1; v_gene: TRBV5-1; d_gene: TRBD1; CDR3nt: TGCGCCAGCAGCAAAGAAGGACAGGGGACTGAAGCTTTCTTT; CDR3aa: CASSKEGQGTEAFF
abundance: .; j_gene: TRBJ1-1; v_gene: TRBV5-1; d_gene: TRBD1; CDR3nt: TGCGCCAGCAGCTTAGGGACAGGGGTAATCAACACTGAAGCTTTCTTT; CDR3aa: CASSLGTGVINTEAFF
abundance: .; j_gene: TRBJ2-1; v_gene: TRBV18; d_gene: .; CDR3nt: TGTGCCAGCTCACCCCCTAGAACCGAGCAGTTCTTC; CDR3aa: CASSPPRTEQFF
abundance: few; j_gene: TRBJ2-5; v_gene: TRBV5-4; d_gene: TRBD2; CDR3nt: TGTGCCAGCAGCCCCACCCAGCGGGGGGGCGGACGAGAGACCCAGTACTTC; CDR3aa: CASSPTQRGGGRETQYF
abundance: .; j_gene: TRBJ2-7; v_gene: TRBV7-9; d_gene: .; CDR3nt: TGTGCCAGCAGCTTAGCGCCTGACAATTACGAGCAGTACTTC; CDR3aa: CASSLAPDNYEQYF
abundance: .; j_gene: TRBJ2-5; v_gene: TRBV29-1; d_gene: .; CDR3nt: TGCAGCGTTGACCCAGACCGGGGGACCCAGTACTTC; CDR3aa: CSVDPDRGTQYF
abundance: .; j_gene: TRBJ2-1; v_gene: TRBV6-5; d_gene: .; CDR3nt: TGTGCCAGCAGCGACGGCAGGGTAGGGTACAATGAGCAGTTCTTC; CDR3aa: CASSDGRVGYNEQFF
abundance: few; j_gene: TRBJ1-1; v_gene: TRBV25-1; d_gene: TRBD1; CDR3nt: TGTGCCAGCACCAGGACAGGGGTAAACACTGAAGCTTTCTTT; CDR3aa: CASTRTGVNTEAFF
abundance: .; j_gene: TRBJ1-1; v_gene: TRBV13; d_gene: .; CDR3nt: TGTGCCAGCAGCTTAGGCAGGGGTGGGGAAGCTTTCTTT; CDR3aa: CASSLGRGGEAFF
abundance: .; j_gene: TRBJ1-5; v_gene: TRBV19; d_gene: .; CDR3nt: TGTGCCAGTAGGACGGTAGCCGGTCAGCCCCAGCATTTT; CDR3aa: CASRTVAGQPQHF
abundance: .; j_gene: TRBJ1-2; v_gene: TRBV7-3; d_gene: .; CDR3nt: TGTGCCAGCAGCTCCCCAGGGGTACATGGCTACACCTTC; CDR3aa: CASSSPGVHGYTF
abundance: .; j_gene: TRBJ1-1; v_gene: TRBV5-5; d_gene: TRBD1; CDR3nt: TGTGCCAGCAGTTACGACAGGGGGATTGCTGAAGCTTTCTTT; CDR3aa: CASSYDRGIAEAFF
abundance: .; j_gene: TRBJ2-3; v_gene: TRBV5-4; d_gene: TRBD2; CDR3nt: TGTGCCAGCAGCCCGGGACTAGCGGGGGGCACAGATACGCAGTATTTT; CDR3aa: CASSPGLAGGTDTQYF
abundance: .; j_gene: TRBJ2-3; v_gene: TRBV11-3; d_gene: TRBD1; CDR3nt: TGTGCCAGCAGCGGGACAGGGTATTATGTTGATACGCAGTATTTT; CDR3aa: CASSGTGYYVDTQYF
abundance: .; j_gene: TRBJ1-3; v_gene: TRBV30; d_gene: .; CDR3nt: TGTGCCTGGAGTAAAGGGACTCTGAGAAACACCATATATTTT; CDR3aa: CAWSKGTLRNTIYF
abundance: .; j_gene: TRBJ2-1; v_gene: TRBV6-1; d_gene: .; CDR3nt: TGTGCCAGCAGAGTGGAACTAGGATTCAATGAGCAGTTCTTC; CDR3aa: CASRVELGFNEQFF
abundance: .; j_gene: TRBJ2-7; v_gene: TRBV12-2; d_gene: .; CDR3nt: TGTGCAAGTCGCCCCGGACTAGCGGGAGCAACCTCCTACGAGCAGTACTTC; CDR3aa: CASRPGLAGATSYEQYF
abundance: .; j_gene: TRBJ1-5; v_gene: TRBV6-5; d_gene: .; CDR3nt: TGTGCCAGCAGGAGGTGGGAGGAAGATCAGCCCCAGCATTTT; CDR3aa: CASRRWEEDQPQHF
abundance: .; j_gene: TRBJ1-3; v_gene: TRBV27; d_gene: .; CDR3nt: TGTGCCAGCTCGCGGGACCCTGGAAACACCATATATTTT; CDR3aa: CASSRDPGNTIYF
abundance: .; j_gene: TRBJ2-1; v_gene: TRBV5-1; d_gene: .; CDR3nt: TGCGCCAGCAGCCCCGGTGACACCCCCGTATGGCAGTTCTTC; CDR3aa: CASSPGDTPVWQFF
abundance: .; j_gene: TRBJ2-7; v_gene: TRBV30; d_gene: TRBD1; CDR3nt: TGTGCCTGGAGACCCGGGACAGCTGTTAAGGAGCAGTACTTC; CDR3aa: CAWRPGTAVKEQYF
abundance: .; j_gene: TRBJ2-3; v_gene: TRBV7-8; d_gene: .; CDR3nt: TGTGCCAGCAGCCCGGGGGCTAGCGGAGACACAGATACGCAGTATTTT; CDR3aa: CASSPGASGDTDTQYF
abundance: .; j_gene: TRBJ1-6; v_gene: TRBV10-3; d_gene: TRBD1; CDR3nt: TGTGCCATTAAGCAGGACAGGACCTATAATTCACCCCTCCACTTT; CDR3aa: CAIKQDRTYNSPLHF
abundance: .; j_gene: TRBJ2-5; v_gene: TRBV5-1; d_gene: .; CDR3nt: TGCGCCAGCAGCTGGGACACACGAGAGACCCAGTACTTC; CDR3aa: CASSWDTRETQYF
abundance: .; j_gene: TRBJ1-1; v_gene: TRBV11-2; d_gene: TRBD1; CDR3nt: TGTGCCAGCAGCTTAGGATTGGGACAGGGTGAAGCTTTCTTT; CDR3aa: CASSLGLGQGEAFF
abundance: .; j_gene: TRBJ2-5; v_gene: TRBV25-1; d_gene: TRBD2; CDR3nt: TGTGCCAGCAGTGGGGGGCGGGGGGGCAAAGAGACCCAGTACTTC; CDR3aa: CASSGGRGGKETQYF
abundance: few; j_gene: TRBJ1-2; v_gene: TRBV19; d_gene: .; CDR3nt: TGTGCCAGTAGTATAGGGCAGTATGGCTACACCTTC; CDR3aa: CASSIGQYGYTF
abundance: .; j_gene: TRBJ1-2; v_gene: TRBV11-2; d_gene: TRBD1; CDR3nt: TGTGCCAGCAGCTTAGTAGGGGGCAAGATTAACTATGGCTACACCTTC; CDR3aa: CASSLVGGKINYGYTF
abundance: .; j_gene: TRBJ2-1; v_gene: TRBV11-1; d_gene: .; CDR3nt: TGTGCCAGCAGCGCTAGGGAGAGAGAACCCTACAATGAGCAGTTCTTC; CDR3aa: CASSAREREPYNEQFF
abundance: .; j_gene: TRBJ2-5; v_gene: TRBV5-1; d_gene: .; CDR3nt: TGCGCCAGCAGCTTGGGGCCCCAAGAGACCCAGTACTTC; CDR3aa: CASSLGPQETQYF
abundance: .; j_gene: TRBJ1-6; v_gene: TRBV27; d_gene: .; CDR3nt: TGTGCCAGCAGTCCCCGCCTGCAGGTGTCCTATAATTCACCCCTCCACTTT; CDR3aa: CASSPRLQVSYNSPLHF
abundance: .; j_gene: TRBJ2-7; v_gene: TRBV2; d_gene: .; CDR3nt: TGTGCCAGCTCGAGCGGCAAGCGCCTGGAGCAGTACTTC; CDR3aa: CASSSGKRLEQYF
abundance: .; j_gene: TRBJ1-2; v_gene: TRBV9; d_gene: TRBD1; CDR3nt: TGTGCCAGCAGCGGACGACAGGGCCAGGATGGCTACACCTTC; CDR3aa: CASSGRQGQDGYTF
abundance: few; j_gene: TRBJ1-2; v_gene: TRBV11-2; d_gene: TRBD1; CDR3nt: TGTGCCAGCAGCCCGGGACAGGGGAGCATCTATGGCTACACCTTC; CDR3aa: CASSPGQGSIYGYTF
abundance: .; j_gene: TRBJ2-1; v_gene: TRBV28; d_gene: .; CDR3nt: TGTGCCAGCAGGTCTAGCCGGTTATACAATGAGCAGTTCTTC; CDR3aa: CASRSSRLYNEQFF
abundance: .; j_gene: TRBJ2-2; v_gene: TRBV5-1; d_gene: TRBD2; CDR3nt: TGCGCCAGCAGGAGCGGGAGCACCGGGGAGCTGTTTTTT; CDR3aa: CASRSGSTGELFF
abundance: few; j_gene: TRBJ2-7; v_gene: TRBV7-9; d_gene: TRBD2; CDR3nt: TGTGCCAGCAGCTTTGGACTAGCGGGAGACGAGCAGTACTTC; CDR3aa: CASSFGLAGDEQYF
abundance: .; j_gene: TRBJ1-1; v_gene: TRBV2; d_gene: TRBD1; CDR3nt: TGTGCCAGCAGTGTTCCCGGGACAGTGAACACTGAAGCTTTCTTT; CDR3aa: CASSVPGTVNTEAFF
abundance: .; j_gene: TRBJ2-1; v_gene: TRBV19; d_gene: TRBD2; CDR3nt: TGTGCCAGTAGTTTTGGGACTAGCGACCATGAGCAGTTCTTC; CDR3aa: CASSFGTSDHEQFF
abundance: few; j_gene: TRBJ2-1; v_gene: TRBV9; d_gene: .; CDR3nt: TGTGCCAGCAGCGTGCTAGGCCGGAGCTCCTACAATGAGCAGTTCTTC; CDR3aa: CASSVLGRSSYNEQFF
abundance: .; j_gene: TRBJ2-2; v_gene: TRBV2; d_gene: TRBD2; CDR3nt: TGTGCCAGCAGCGCCGGGCTAGCGGGGTCCGGGGAGCTGTTTTTT; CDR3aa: CASSAGLAGSGELFF
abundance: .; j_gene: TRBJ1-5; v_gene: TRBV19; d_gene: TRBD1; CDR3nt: TGTGCCAGTAGCGGACAGGGGCTCGGCAATCAGCCCCAGCATTTT; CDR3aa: CASSGQGLGNQPQHF
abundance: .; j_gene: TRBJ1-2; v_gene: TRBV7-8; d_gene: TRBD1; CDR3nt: TGTGCCAGCAGCCCCGCGGGACAGGAGTTAAATGGCTACACCTTC; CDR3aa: CASSPAGQELNGYTF
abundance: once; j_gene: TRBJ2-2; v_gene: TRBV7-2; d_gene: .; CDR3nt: TGTGCCAGCAGCCCGGCAGGGCGGTTCCGTACCGGGGAGCTGTTTTTT; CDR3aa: CASSPAGRFRTGELFF
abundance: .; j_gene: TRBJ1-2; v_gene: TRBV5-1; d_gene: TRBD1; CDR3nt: TGCGCCAGCAGCCCCATTCCGACAGGGGGTGATGGCTACACCTTC; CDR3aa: CASSPIPTGGDGYTF
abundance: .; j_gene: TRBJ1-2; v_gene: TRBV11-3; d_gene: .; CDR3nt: TGTGCCAGCAGCTTCGAGCCCTTCTATGGCTACACCTTC; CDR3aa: CASSFEPFYGYTF
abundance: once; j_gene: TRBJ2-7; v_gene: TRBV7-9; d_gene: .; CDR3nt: TGTGCCAGCAGCTTAGACAGGTTCCCCCACGAGCAGTACTTC; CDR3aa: CASSLDRFPHEQYF
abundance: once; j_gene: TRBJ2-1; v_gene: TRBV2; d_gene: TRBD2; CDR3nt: TGTGCCACCGAGACGGGTAGCGGGAGTCGTGAGCAGTTCTTC; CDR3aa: CATETGSGSREQFF
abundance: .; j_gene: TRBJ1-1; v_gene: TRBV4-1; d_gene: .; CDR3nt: TGCGCCAGCAGCAAGGGACACTTGAACACTGAAGCTTTCTTT; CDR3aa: CASSKGHLNTEAFF
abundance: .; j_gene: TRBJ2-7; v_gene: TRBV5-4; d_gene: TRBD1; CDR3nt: TGTGCCAGCAGCACCCCGACAGGGCATTACGAGCAGTACTTC; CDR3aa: CASSTPTGHYEQYF
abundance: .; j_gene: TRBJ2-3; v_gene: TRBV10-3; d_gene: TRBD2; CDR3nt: TGTGCCGCGGCGGGACTAGCGGGAGTCGGCACAGATACGCAGTATTTT; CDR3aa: CAAAGLAGVGTDTQYF
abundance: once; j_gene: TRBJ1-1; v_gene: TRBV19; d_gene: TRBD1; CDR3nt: TGTGCCAGTAGTCCGGACAGGGTCAACACTGAAGCTTTCTTT; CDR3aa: CASSPDRVNTEAFF
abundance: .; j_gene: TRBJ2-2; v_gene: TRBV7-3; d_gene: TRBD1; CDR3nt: TGTGCCAGCAGTCAGGGGGCGGGCGGGGAGCTGTTTTTT; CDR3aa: CASSQGAGGELFF